This T cell receptor beta chain stems from a study of T cells after yellow fever vaccination. Trimming removed 1 base from V and 4 bases from J, with 10 bases in between. The germline CDR1 and CDR2 sequences are SGHAT and FQNNGV. CDR3 length equals 15 residues. TCRdb independently ran MiXCR on the 5' RACE reads; one entry per CDR3 protein. This sample has 46,000 or so distinct CDR3 sequences, with around 6.4% found just once. Notes on the study in general: Booster samples showed a return of most primary-vaccination clones (around 96% CD4, 85% to 90% CD8).

The sample was PBMCs, either bulk or a sorted T-cell subset (CD4+, CD8+, memory, or dextramer-sorted; not recorded which), taken 45 days after the yellow fever booster vaccination. The chain joins TRBV11-2 to TRBJ2-2; D is unclear. This TCR was sampled from a man aged 25 to 40 who received the YFV17D yellow fever vaccine. The CDR3: CASSLGIGPTGELFF. The CDR3 coding sequence is TGTGCCAGCAGCTTAGGGATAGGACCCACCGGGGAGCTGTTTTTT.